This TCR beta chain was sequenced during a study of blood T cell repertoires in COVID-19. For the study at large: COVID-19 samples collected from the United States, Italy and Spain covered acute and convalescent phases. The analysed material was cDNA or gDNA that came from T cells, B-cell-depleted T cells, or PBMCs.

Looked up from germline, CDR1 is SGHDN and CDR2 is FVKESK. Trimming took off 4 bases at V and 4 bases at J, with 17 bases between the two ends. The CDR3 spans 16 residues. In the authors' methods: Cell counts per sample came from amplifying reference gene primers. Only in-frame clones appear in the TCRdb table, and some are missing; sequencing was by immunoSEQ multiplex PCR. V and J calls and clone size come straight from that table; D and trimming were deduced from the DNA. This table holds 54,000 or so clones, about 83% found once. The source is a woman older than 75 with acute or convalescent COVID-19. V usage is TRBV14 and J usage is TRBJ2-1, with a weak D call TRBD2 (5 bases). The sample taken for sequencing was peripheral blood. In DNA, the CDR3 is TGTGCCAGCAGCCGCCGGGGTAGCGAGATGTACAATGAGCAGTTCTTC. This gives the protein CASSRRGSEMYNEQFF.